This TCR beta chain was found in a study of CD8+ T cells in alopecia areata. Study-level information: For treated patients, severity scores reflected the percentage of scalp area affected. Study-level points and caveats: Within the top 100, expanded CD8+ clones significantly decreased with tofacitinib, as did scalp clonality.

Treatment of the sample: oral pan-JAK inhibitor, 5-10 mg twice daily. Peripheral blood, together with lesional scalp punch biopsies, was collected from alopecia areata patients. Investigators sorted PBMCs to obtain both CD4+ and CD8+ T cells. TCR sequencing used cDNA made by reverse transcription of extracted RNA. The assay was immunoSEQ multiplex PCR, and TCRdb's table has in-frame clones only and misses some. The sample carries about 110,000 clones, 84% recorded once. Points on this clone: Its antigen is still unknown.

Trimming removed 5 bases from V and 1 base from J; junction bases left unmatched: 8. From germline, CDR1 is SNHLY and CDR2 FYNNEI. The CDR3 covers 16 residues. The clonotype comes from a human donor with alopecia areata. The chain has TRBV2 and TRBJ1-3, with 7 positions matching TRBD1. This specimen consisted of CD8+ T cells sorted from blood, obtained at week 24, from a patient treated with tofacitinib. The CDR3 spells CASSPRTGNSGNTIYF. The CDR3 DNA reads TGTGCCAGCAGTCCCCGGACAGGAAATTCTGGAAACACCATATATTTT.